This TCR beta chain was profiled in a study of radiation and T cells in renal cell carcinoma. Study information: Nephrectomy followed 15 Gy stereotactic body radiation by 4 weeks. General study points: No pretreatment tumor biopsies were available for baseline clonotypes. In blood, top tumor clones expanded by 2 weeks, shrinking by 4.

Produced via immunoSEQ multiplex PCR; TCRdb's table is partial and in-frame only. The table lists approximately 110,000 clones, approximately 82% of them singletons. Unmatched junction bases numbered 8, after V lost 5 bases and J lost 4 bases. CDR1 and CDR2 (germline): LNHDA, SQIVND (reference sequence). The length of the CDR3 is 15 residues. This clone has just one count. The antigen is not known. Time point denoted: baseline pretreatment blood. Treatment of the sample: 15 Gy SBRT to primary tumor, nephrectomy 4 weeks later. This renal cell carcinoma was of the clear cell type. The chain carries TRBV19 and TRBJ2-5, with 9 bases that match TRBD1. This sequence originates from a woman aged 55-69 years with renal cell carcinoma. Specimen: blood, collected from a patient whose treatment included radiotherapy and nephrectomy. Here the CDR3 DNA reads TGTGCCAGTAGTTCCGGGACAGGGTCCTTAGAGACCCAGTACTTC. Protein: CASSSGTGSLETQYF.